This T cell receptor beta chain was retrieved from a study of blood T cell repertoires in COVID-19. Turning to the study itself: Some COVID-19 samples were acute and others convalescent; all came from the United States, Italy and Spain. PBMCs, B-cell-depleted T cells, or T cells provided the cDNA or gDNA that made up the material.

In the source study's methods: Amplified reference gene primers provided the basis for estimating nucleated cell counts. Profiling relied on immunoSEQ multiplex PCR, and the TCRdb table lists in-frame clones only, not all of them. That table gives V, J and clone size, and the DNA gave D and trimming. The repertoire holds roughly 250,000 clones, about 88% seen once, with 2% to 2.5% in the top ten. The germline CDR1 and CDR2 sequences are LGHNA and YNFKEQ. V was clipped by 0 bases and J by 6 bases, with 9 bases between them. The CDR3 has 13 amino acids. This clone was seen a handful of times. The receptor was isolated from a woman aged 40 to 50 who had recovered from COVID-19. This chain links TRBV4-2 with TRBJ2-7, with a possible D match to TRBD1 (6 bases). The sequencing sample was made of peripheral blood. As DNA, the CDR3 is TGTGCCAGCAGCCAAGATAAAGGGGGCGAGCAGTACTTC. As protein: CASSQDKGGEQYF.